This section outlines one T cell receptor beta chain sequence together with its context. As yet, its antigen is unknown. The CDR3 consists of 15 residues. V lost 6 bases and J lost 2; bases outside the gene matches: 7. Germline V CDR1 and CDR2: MNHEY, SVGAGI. This specimen belongs to a study of OX40 agonist ivuxolimab in advanced cancers. For the study at large: Clinicians treated patients with ivuxolimab, an agonistic anti-OX40 (CD134) antibody. Patients were 82.7% male with ages about 20 to 79, mean around 61. Antecedent anti-PD-1, anti-PD-L1 or anti-CTLA-4 therapy was permissible, with over 35% having received some. Notes on the study in general: Near-lowest levels of clonal expansion characterized partial responders at 0.1-3.0 mg/kg.

Repertoires were generated with immunoSEQ multiplex PCR, while TCRdb's copy carries only in-frame clones and drops some. The table includes over 70,000 clones, 86% detected once. The clonotype was recovered from an adult with an advanced solid tumor such as melanoma, head and neck, liver or kidney cancer. The J gene is TRBJ2-7, the V gene TRBV6-5, with 10 bases matching TRBD2. Sequenced here: CD4+ or CD8+ T cells sorted from blood, sampled in a trial of the OX40 agonist ivuxolimab. The CDR3 nucleotides are TGTGCCAGCAGCCTGCTAGCGGGGGAAACCTACGAGCAGTACTTC. Amino acids: CASSLLAGETYEQYF.